This T cell receptor (beta chain) was captured in a study of cytomegalovirus exposure and HLA in healthy donors. Study-wide results and limits: Immune exposure was documented only through CMV serostatus.

Remarks on this clone: Antigen unknown.

Healthy bone marrow donors supplied every sample. At collection, donors were nominally healthy, but unrecorded immune exposures were probable. The CDR3 spans 14 residues. CDR1 is SGHVS, CDR2 FQNEAQ, per germline. V dropped 0 bases and J dropped 1 base, with 7 bases sitting between them. 13 Jbeta primers and 60 Vbeta primers were used for the PCR. Profiling relied on immunoSEQ multiplex PCR, and the TCRdb table lists in-frame clones only, not all of them. Of some 95,000 clones listed, roughly 80% were seen once; the top ten hold under 8%. The rearrangement links TRBV7-8 to TRBJ2-7; D unresolved. The source is a man aged 45 to 65 in good health and CMV-seropositive. The specimen sequenced was PBMCs. This chain's CDR3 is CASSLAVRSYEQYF. The CDR3, as DNA: TGTGCCAGCAGCTTAGCTGTCAGGTCCTACGAGCAGTACTTC. Complete variable domain (other parts from reference TRBV7-8 and TRBJ2-7): GAGVSQSPRYKVAKRGQDVALRCDPISGHVSLFWYQQALGQGPEFLTYFQNEAQLDKSGLPSDRFFAERPEGSVSTLKIQRTQQEDSAVYLCASSLAVRSYEQYFGPGTRLTVT.